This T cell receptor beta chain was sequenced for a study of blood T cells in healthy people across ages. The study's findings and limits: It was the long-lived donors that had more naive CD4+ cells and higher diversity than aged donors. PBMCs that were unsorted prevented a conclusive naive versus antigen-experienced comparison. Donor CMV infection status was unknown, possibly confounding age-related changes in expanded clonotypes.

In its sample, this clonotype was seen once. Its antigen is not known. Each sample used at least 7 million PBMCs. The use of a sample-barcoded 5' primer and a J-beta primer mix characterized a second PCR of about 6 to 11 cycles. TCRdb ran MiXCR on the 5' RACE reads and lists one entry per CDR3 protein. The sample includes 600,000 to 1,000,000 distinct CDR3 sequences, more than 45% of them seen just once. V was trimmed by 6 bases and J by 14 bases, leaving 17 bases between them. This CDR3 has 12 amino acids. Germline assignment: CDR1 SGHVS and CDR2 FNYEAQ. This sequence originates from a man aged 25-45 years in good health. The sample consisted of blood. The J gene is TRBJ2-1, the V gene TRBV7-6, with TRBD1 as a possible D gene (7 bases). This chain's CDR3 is CASRWRGRYKFF. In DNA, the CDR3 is TGTGCCAGCAGGTGGAGGGGGCGTTATAAGTTCTTC.